This T cell receptor (beta chain) derives from a study of tissue T cells after allogeneic stem cell transplantation. The CDR3 is made up of 16 amino acids. V dropped 1 base and J dropped 0; count of bases not matched to a gene: 3. In germline, CDR1 is KGHPV, CDR2 FQNQEV (reference sequence). Specified time point: mouse harvest day 7 after allogeneic transplant. Mouse grafts combined 10^7 T-cell-depleted bone marrow cells with 10^6 splenic CD5+ T cells. Assay used: immunoSEQ multiplex PCR; TCRdb lists only in-frame clones, some missing. The sample holds approximately 4,000 clones, approximately 51% seen once. This clone counts as large. No antigen is known for it. The gene symbols are mouse symbols. The CDR3 end lies 1 residue beyond the end of the read and is filled in from the germline J gene. Study-wide points: Only a limited share of tissue TCRs appeared in blood or spleen. Motif-based clustering found tissue-specific repertoire signatures shared across patients, though few clones were shared.

This chain joins TRBV26 and TRBJ2-3, with TRBD2 identical over 8 bases. The TCR originated in a female BALB/c mouse given C57BL/6 T cells with graft-versus-host disease after an allogeneic hematopoietic cell transplant. The sample consisted of lymph node tissue. The CDR3 bases that were read are TGTGCCAGCAGTCTGTTCCTGGGGGGAAGTGCAGAAACGCTGTAT. Translating it yields CASSLFLGGSAETLY. The complete CDR3 reads CASSLFLGGSAETLYF.